The next 10 T cell receptor beta chains were all read from a single sample in a study of T-cell reconstitution after alpha-beta-depleted transplantation in children. Unique molecular identifiers tagged the TCRbeta library. TCRdb analysed the PCR reads with MiXCR anew, one entry per CDR3 protein. The table records about 460,000 distinct CDR3 sequences, over 9.5% of them present only once. The sample consisted of PBMCs, mostly from graft donor cells, taken 180 days after TCRalphabeta/CD19-depleted stem cell transplant. Every receptor here comes from a female patient aged 2-15 years who had a stem cell transplant for aplastic anemia, so the T cells may come from the graft donor.

The chain uses TRBV9 and TRBJ2-3; D uncertain. Germline assignment: CDR1 SGDLS and CDR2 YYNGEE. V lost 0 bases to trimming and J lost 4 bases, with 9 bases between them. This CDR3 region has 14 residues. CDR3 sequence reads: CASSVDGSADTQYF. The DNA for the CDR3 is TGTGCCAGCAGCGTAGACGGCTCTGCAGATACGCAGTATTTT.

V usage is TRBV29-1 and J usage is TRBJ2-1; a possible D gene is TRBD1 (7 bases). The CDR3 loop spans 13 amino acids. Trimming took 7 bases from V and 8 from J, leaving 18 bases between them. Germline V gives CDR1 SQVTM, CDR2 ANQGSEA. The CDR3 reads CSAPQGDWDEQFF. In nucleotides, the CDR3 is TGCAGCGCGCCCCAGGGGGACTGGGATGAGCAGTTCTTC.

The chain links TRBV6-5 to TRBJ1-1; 8 bases line up with TRBD1. Germline trimming cut 5 bases from V and 4 bases from J; bases unmatched to any gene: 12. Germline V gene data show CDR1 as MNHEY and CDR2 as SVGAGI. The CDR3 loop spans 16 amino acids. This chain's CDR3 is CASSTRTGQFGTEAFF. CDR3 DNA: TGTGCCAGCAGTACTAGGACAGGGCAATTCGGCACTGAAGCTTTCTTT.

The rearrangement links TRBV28 to TRBJ2-7; the D gene is possibly TRBD1 (5 bases). Trimming left V 10 bases short and J 2 bases short, with 9 bases between. Germline V gene sequence: CDR1 MDHEN, CDR2 SYDVKM. The CDR3 is 11 residues long. CDR3 amino acids: CATTGAYEQYV. CDR3 coding DNA: TGTGCCACCACAGGAGCCTACGAGCAGTACGTC.

The chain uses TRBV20-1 and TRBJ2-7; D is ambiguous. CDR1 and CDR2 from the germline V gene are DFQATT and SNEGSKA (reference sequence). The germline V and J ends were trimmed by 6 bases and 0 bases, with 12 bases remaining between them. The CDR3 runs 13 residues. The CDR3 DNA is TGCAGTGCCCCGCACCCTACCTCCTACGAGCAGTACTTC. Translation: CSAPHPTSYEQYF.

The rearrangement joins TRBV29-1 to TRBJ2-2, with TRBD2 identical over 8 bases. V lost 6 bases to trimming and J lost 7 bases; unmatched junction nucleotides: 10. The CDR3 has 14 residues. Germline-derived CDR1 and CDR2 are SQVTM and ANQGSEA. The CDR3: CSVGRLATDGELFF. CDR3 DNA sequence: TGCAGCGTCGGACGACTAGCGACGGACGGGGAGCTGTTTTTT.

There are a few counts of this clonotype. This chain uses TRBV10-3 with TRBJ1-4; a weak D match, TRBD1 (5 bases). V lost 8 bases to trimming and J lost 5 bases, with 21 bases between them. The CDR3 totals 16 residues. Germline V gene sequence: CDR1 ENHRY, CDR2 SYGVKD. CDR3 sequence: CAILPVGAPRNEKLFF. CDR3 DNA sequence: TGTGCCATCCTTCCCGTTGGGGCGCCCCGAAATGAAAAACTGTTTTTT.

This clonotype has only a few counts. The V and J genes are TRBV12-3 or TRBV12-4 and TRBJ2-4; D tentatively fits TRBD1 or TRBD2 (6 bases each). The germline V and J ends were trimmed by 6 bases and 1 base, with 13 bases remaining between them. There are 15 residues in the CDR3. CDR3 amino acids: CASSDRGPAKNIQYF. The DNA for the CDR3 is TGTGCCAGCAGCGACCGGGGGCCGGCCAAAAACATTCAGTACTTC.

The sample holds a few counts of this clonotype. This chain joins TRBV6-5 and TRBJ1-2, with no clear D. In germline, CDR1 is MNHEY, CDR2 SVGAGI. This CDR3 comprises 16 residues. The V and J ends lost 5 bases and 2 bases respectively, with 18 bases between them. CDR3 bases: TGTGCCAGCAGTCCCTGGCGGTCCACCACCAACTATGGCTACACCTTC. It codes for CASSPWRSTTNYGYTF.

This sequence joins TRBV4-3 and TRBJ1-1; a possible D gene is TRBD1 (5 bases). The CDR3 loop spans 16 amino acids. CDR1 LGHNA and CDR2 YSLEER come from the germline V gene. Trimming took 0 bases from V and 2 from J, leaving 13 bases between them. The CDR3 nucleotides read TGCGCCAGCAGCCAAGATGGGGGACTCATAAACACTGAAGCTTTCTTT. Its translation: CASSQDGGLINTEAFF.